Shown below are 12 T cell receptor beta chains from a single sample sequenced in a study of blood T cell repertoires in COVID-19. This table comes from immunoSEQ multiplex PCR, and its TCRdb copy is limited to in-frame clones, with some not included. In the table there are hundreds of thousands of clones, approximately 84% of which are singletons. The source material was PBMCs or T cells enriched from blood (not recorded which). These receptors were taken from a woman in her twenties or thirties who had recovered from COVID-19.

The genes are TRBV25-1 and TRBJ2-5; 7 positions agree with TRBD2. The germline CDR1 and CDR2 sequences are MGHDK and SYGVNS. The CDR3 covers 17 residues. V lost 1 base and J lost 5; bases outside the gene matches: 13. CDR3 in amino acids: CASSEFGGVVSGETQYF. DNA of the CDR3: TGTGCCAGCAGTGAATTTGGTGGTGTAGTTAGCGGGGAGACCCAGTACTTC.

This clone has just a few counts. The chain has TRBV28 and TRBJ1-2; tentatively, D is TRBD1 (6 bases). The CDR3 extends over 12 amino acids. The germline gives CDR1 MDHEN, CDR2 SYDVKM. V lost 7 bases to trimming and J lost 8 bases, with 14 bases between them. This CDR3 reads CASTPPGEGYTF. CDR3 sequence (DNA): TGTGCCAGCACCCCCCCAGGGGAAGGCTACACCTTC.

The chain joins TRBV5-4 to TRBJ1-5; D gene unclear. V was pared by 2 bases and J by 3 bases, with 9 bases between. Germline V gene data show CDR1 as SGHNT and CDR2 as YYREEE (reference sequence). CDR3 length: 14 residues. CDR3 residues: CASSFSGDNQPQHF. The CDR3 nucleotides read TGTGCCAGCAGCTTCTCCGGGGACAATCAGCCCCAGCATTTT.

The CDR3 loop reads CASSQDRVYHEQYF. The CDR3 DNA reads as TGTGCCAGCAGCCAAGACAGGGTCTACCACGAGCAGTACTTC. The rearrangement links TRBV13 to TRBJ2-7, with TRBD1 identical over 7 bases. V shed 5 bases, J shed 5 bases, and the junction held 9 bases outside the gene matches. Germline values: CDR1 PRHDT, CDR2 FYEKMQ (reference sequence). The CDR3 loop spans 14 amino acids.

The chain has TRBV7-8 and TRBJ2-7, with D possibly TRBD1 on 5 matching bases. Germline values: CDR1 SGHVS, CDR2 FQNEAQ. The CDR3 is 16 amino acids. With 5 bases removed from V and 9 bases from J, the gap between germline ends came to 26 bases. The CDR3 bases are TGTGCCAGCAGCCTCGTTTCAGGGTCCAATTCCGGACGGCAGTACTTC. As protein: CASSLVSGSNSGRQYF.

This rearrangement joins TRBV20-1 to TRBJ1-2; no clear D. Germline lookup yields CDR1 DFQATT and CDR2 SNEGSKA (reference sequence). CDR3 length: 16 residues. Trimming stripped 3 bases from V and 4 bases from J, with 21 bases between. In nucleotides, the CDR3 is TGCAGTGCTAGTGAGGGAGCCTCCGACTTTTTCTATGGCTACACCTTC. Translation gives CSASEGASDFFYGYTF.

The CDR3, as DNA: TGTGCCACCAGTGATCGCTCTAGCGGTGCGAGCAATGAGCAGTTCTTC. Its protein is CATSDRSSGASNEQFF. This sequence joins TRBV24-1 and TRBJ2-1, with TRBD2 matching 7 bases. The CDR3 has 16 residues. The V and J ends lost 3 bases and 6 bases, in that order; junction bases with no gene match: 10. The germline V gene has CDR1 KGHDR and CDR2 SFDVKD.

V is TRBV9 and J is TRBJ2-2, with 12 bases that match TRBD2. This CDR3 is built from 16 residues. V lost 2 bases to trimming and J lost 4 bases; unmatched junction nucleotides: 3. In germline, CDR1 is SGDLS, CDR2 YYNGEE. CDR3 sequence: CASSVSSGGGTGELFF. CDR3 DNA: TGTGCCAGCAGCGTTTCTAGCGGGGGGGGCACCGGGGAGCTGTTTTTT.

This CDR3 is CASSPVGGGAPDTQYF. In DNA, the CDR3 is TGTGCCAGCAGCCCAGTCGGCGGGGGGGCTCCAGATACGCAGTATTTT. V gene TRBV7-3 combines with J gene TRBJ2-3, with 9 bases fitting TRBD2. CDR3 length: 16 residues. V was pared by 5 bases and J by 4 bases, with 10 bases of the junction left unmatched. CDR1 and CDR2 (germline): SGHTA, FQGTGA.

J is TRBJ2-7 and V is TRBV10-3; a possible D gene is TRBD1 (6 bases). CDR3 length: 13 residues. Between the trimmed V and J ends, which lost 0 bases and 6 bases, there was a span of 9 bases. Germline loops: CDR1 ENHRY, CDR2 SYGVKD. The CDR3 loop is CAISESDSGEQYF. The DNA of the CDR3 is TGTGCCATCAGTGAGTCGGACAGTGGCGAGCAGTACTTC.

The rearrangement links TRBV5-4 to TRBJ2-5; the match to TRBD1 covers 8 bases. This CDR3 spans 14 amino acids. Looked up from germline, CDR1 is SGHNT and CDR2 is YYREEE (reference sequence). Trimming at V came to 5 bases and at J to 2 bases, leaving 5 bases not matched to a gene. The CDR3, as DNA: TGTGCCAGCAGTTACAACAGGGGGCAAGAGACCCAGTACTTC. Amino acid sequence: CASSYNRGQETQYF.

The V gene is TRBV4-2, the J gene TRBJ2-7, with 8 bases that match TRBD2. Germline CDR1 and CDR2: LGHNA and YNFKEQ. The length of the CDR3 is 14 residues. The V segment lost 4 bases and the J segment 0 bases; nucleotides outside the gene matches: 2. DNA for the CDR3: TGTGCCAGCAGCCCGGGGGGGAGCTCCTACGAGCAGTACTTC. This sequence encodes CASSPGGSSYEQYF.